This TCR beta chain came from a study of shared clonotypes between healthy human individuals. Adult donors, all healthy and HIV-negative, had no recent acute infections or vaccinations. Germline CDR1 is SGHRS and CDR2 is YFSETQ. CDR3 length equals 14 residues. Trimming took 0 bases from V and 6 from J; bases not matched to a gene: 4. A word on this clone: Antigen unknown.

The authors distributed each subset's genomic DNA evenly over several immunoSEQ plates. TCRdb keeps only in-frame clones here, not all; method: immunoSEQ multiplex PCR. The profile shows about 470,000 clones, more than 75% of them singletons. Points from the study as a whole: Having only a few donors restricted how much genetic and exposure-history diversity was captured. Sampling involved blood alone; tissue repertoires likely differ.

The J gene is TRBJ2-3, the V gene TRBV5-1; 7 bases align to TRBD2. This TCR derives from a woman in her thirties or forties in good health. Some clones in this sample may be carry-over from other donors' samples. Specimen: PBMCs. The CDR3 region has the DNA TGCGCCAGCAGCTTGGGACTAGCCGCGGATACGCAGTATTTT. This codes for CASSLGLAADTQYF. The full variable domain, its missing parts supplied by reference TRBV5-1 and TRBJ2-3, is KAGVTQTPRYLIKTRGQQVTLSCSPISGHRSVSWYQQTPGQGLQFLFEYFSETQRNKGNFPGRFSGRQFSNSRSEMNVSTLELGDSALYLCASSLGLAADTQYFGPGTRLTVL.